The clone carrying this T cell receptor beta chain has just one count. As yet, its antigen is unknown. Every participant with HIV received treatment in the United States. The sample belongs to a study of long-term antiretroviral therapy in people with HIV. Broader study findings: Compared with controls, HIV repertoires showed narrower CDR3 length ranges. Post-ART samples showed increased diversity that remained below transplant donor control levels.

The assay used was immunoSEQ (version v3.0), run at survey level. Produced via immunoSEQ multiplex PCR; TCRdb's table is partial and in-frame only. The sample comprises tens of thousands of clones, 90% to 95% of which are singletons, and less than 3.5% rests with the top ten. The sequencing here drew on unsorted PBMCs, taken 3.7 years after starting antiretroviral therapy. This clonotype was obtained from a woman aged 50 to 60 with HIV.

DNA of the CDR3: TGTGCCAGCAGCTTGACCCAAGCCAAAAACATTCAGTACTTC. It translates to CASSLTQAKNIQYF. This chain links TRBV11-2 with TRBJ2-4; D is undetermined. The CDR3 has 14 amino acids. Germline V lookup: CDR1 SGHAT, CDR2 FQNNGV. Trimming shortened V by 3 bases and J by 0 bases, and 6 bases separated the two germline ends. The full variable domain, in which reference TRBV11-2 and TRBJ2-4 provide the parts outside the CDR3, is EAGVAQSPRYKIIEKRQSVAFWCNPISGHATLYWYQQILGQGPKLLIQFQNNGVVDDSQLPKDRFSAERLKGVDSTLKIQPAKLEDSAVYLCASSLTQAKNIQYFGAGTRLSVL.